One sample yielded the 6 T cell receptor beta chains listed below, sequenced in a study of shared clonotypes between healthy human individuals. Assay: immunoSEQ multiplex PCR; the TCRdb copy retains only in-frame clones and omits some. The sample records about 2.4 million clones, approximately 94% being singletons. The sequenced sample was naive CD4+ T cells from PBMCs. Stated subset: CD45RA+ positively selected. The receptors derive from a man aged 18-30 years in good health. Some clones in this sample may be carry-over from other donors' samples.

The rearrangement links TRBV5-1 to TRBJ2-2; 8 positions agree with TRBD2. Germline V lookup: CDR1 SGHRS, CDR2 YFSETQ. CDR3 size: 16 residues. Trimming took 5 bases from V and 3 from J; bases not matched to a gene: 9. The CDR3 loop reads CASRHPGTRDTGELFF. CDR3 DNA: TGCGCCAGCAGACACCCCGGGACTAGGGACACCGGGGAGCTGTTTTTT. The entire variable domain, with the rest obtained from reference TRBV5-1 and TRBJ2-2, is as follows: KAGVTQTPRYLIKTRGQQVTLSCSPISGHRSVSWYQQTPGQGLQFLFEYFSETQRNKGNFPGRFSGRQFSNSRSEMNVSTLELGDSALYLCASRHPGTRDTGELFFGEGSRLTVL.

This chain joins TRBV14 and TRBJ1-3; D not resolved. The ends were cut back, 1 base at V and 0 bases at J, with 7 bases in the middle. Looked up from germline, CDR1 is SGHDN and CDR2 is FVKESK. This CDR3 is built from 15 residues. Here the CDR3 reads CASSQVVSSGNTIYF. CDR3 DNA: TGTGCCAGCAGCCAAGTCGTATCCTCTGGAAACACCATATATTTT.

The chain uses TRBV30 and TRBJ2-7, with D perhaps matching TRBD1 (5 bases). V was pared by 5 bases and J by 6 bases, with 23 bases between. The CDR3 runs to 15 residues. The germline CDR1 and CDR2 sequences are GTSNPN and SVGIG (reference sequence). CDR3 nucleotide sequence: TGTGCCTGGGGATTGCAAGGGGCCCTTGCCAGCGAGCAGTACTTC. Translated, it gives CAWGLQGALASEQYF. Drawing the rest from reference TRBV30 and TRBJ2-7, the complete variable domain is SQTIHQWPATLVQPVGSPLSLECTVEGTSNPNLYWYRQAAGRGLQLLFYSVGIGQISSEVPQNLSASRPQDRQFILSSKKLLLSDSGFYLCAWGLQGALASEQYFGPGTRLTVT.

The chain is built from TRBV7-2 and TRBJ2-3; 10 nucleotides agree with TRBD2. This CDR3 has 19 residues. Per germline, CDR1 SGHTA and CDR2 FQGNSA. V shed 1 base and J 0 bases; nucleotides not matched to a gene: 10. CDR3 nucleotides: TGTGCCAGCAGCTTAGACCCTGGGGCTAGCGGGAGAAGCACAGATACGCAGTATTTT. As protein: CASSLDPGASGRSTDTQYF.

The CDR3 DNA sequence: TGTGCCAGCAGCTTCCAGGCAGATACGCAGTATTTT. This sequence encodes CASSFQADTQYF. The chain joins TRBV7-9 to TRBJ2-3; no clear D gene. The CDR3 length is 12 residues. Germline lookup yields CDR1 SEHNR and CDR2 FQNEAQ (reference sequence). Trimming removed 3 bases at V and 4 bases at J, with 5 bases between.

This sequence joins TRBV7-3 and TRBJ2-1; TRBD2 aligns across 9 bases. The CDR3 runs to 15 residues. After removal of 2 bases from V and 4 bases from J, the junction contained 3 bases not matched to a gene. CDR1 SGHTA and CDR2 FQGTGA come from the germline V gene. The CDR3 reads CASSLGGRGYNEQFF. Written as DNA, the CDR3 is TGTGCCAGCAGCTTAGGCGGGAGGGGATACAATGAGCAGTTCTTC.